This section outlines one T cell receptor beta chain sequence together with its context. This CDR3 region has 14 residues. V was pared by 4 bases and J by 4 bases, with 7 bases of the junction left unmatched. Per the germline V gene, CDR1 is SQVTM and CDR2 is ANQGSEA. The data stem from a study of blood T cell repertoires in COVID-19. Overall study: Acute and convalescent COVID-19 specimens originated in the United States, Italy and Spain. The cDNA or gDNA used as material had been derived from T cells, B-cell-depleted T cells, or PBMCs.

In the original processing: Amplification from reference gene primers served as the basis for estimated nucleated cell counts. Generated by immunoSEQ multiplex PCR, the TCRdb table keeps only in-frame clones and is missing some. V and J calls and clone size follow that table, whereas D and trimming were derived from the DNA. The data show approximately 290,000 clones, with approximately 91% seen just once and roughly an eighth held by the top ten. The chain carries TRBV29-1 and TRBJ1-3; 7 nucleotides line up with TRBD1. The sample comprised peripheral blood. The TCR originated in a woman between 55 and 75 years old with acute or convalescent COVID-19. CDR3 DNA: TGCAGCGTTGGCGAGACAGGGCGAGGAAACACCATATATTTT. Protein product: CSVGETGRGNTIYF.